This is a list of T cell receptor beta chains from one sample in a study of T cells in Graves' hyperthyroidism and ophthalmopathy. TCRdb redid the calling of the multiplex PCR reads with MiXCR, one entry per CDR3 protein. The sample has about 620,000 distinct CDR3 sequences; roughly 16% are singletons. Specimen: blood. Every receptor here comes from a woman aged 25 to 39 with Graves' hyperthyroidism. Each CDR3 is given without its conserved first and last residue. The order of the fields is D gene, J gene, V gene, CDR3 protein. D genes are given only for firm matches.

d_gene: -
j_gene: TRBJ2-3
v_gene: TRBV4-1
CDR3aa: ASSQPYTDTQY

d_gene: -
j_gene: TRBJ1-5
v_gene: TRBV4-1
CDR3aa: ASSPAGGSQPQH

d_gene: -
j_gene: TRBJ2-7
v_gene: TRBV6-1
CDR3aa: ASSMDRNEQY

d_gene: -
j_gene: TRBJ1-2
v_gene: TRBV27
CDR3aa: ASSLSSGISYGYT

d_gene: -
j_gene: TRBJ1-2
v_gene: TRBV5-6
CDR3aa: ASSLLGRDGYT

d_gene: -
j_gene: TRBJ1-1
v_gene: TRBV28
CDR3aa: ASYGDSTEAF

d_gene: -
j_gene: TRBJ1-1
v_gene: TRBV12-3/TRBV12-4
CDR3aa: ASSNVQVAAF

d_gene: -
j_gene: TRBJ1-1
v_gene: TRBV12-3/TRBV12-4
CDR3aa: ASSTNQWTEAF

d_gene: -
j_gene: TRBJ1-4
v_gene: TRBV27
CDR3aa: ASRSGGPGEKLF

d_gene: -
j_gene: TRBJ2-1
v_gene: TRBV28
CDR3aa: ASSLGASRDEQF

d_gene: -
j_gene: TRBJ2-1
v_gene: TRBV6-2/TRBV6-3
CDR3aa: ASSYYRDNEQF

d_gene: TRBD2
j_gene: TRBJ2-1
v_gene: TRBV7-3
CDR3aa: ASSLQALAGSYNEQF

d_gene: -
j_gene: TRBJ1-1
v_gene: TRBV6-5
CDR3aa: ASSPDTHGAF

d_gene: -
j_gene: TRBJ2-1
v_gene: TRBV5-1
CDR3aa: ASSVDTDNEQF

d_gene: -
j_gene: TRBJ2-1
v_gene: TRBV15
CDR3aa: ATSRGRSYNEQF

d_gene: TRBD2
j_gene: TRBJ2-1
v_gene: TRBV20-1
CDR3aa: SALAGTSVRNEQF

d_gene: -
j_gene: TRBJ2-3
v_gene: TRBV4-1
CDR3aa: ASSGPSDTQY

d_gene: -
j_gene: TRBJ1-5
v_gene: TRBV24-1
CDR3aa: ATSDSGPTDSNQPQH

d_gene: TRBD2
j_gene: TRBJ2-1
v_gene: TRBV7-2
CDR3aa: ASSRVSGRNEQF

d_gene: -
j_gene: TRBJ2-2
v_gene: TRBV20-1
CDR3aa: SARGDTLGELF

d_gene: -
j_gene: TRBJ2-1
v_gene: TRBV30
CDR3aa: AWSVRFTSPEQF

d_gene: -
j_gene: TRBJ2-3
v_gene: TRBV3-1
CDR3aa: ASSQVGGLDTQY

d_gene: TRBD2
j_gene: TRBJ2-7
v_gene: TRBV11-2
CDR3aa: ASSSHPSGRSYEQY

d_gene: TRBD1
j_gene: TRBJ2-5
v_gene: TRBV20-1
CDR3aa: SARDRRGHIWTQY

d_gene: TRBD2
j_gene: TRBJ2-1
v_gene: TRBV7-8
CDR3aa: ASSLGTSGTLDEQF

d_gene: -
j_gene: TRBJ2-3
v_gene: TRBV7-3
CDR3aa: ASSFMPGASTDTQY

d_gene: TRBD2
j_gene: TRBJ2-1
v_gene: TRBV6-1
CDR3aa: ASIGREVNEQF

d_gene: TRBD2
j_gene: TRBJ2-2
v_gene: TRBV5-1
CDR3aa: ASSQRLAVGELF

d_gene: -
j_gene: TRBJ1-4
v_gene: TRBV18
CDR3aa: ASSPEGNLSEKLF

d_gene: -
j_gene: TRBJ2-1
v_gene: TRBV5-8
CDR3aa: ASSSYRSTQYNEQF

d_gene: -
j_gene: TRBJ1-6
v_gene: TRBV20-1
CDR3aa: SASRQAPSLH

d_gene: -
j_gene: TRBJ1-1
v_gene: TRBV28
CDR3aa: ASGDAIENTEAF

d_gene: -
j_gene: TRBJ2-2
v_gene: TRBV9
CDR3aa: ASSVMGFTGELF

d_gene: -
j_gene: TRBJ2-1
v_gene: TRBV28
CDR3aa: ASRANEQF

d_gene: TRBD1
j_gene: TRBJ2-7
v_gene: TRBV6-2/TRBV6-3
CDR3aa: ASRPPGQAYEQY

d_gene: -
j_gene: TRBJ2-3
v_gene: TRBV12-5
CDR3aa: ASGLDSTTDTQY